These T cell receptor beta chains were read from a single sample in a study of T-cell memory formation after mild COVID-19. In TCRdb, the 5' RACE reads were re-called with MiXCR into one record per CDR3 protein. This table has 170,000 or so distinct CDR3 sequences, 20% to 25% appearing once. The sequenced sample was PBMCs or a T cell subset sorted from them (not recorded which). All receptors derive from an adult woman who had mild COVID-19 (a few samples of this study predate the infection). Cell type and time point are not known. Both conserved end residues are part of each CDR3. A D gene is named only where the DNA matches it firmly. Rows may omit the clone size; those that give it use once, few, many or a size class.

>TRBV7-8|NA|NA|TRBJ2-3
TGTGCCAGCAGCTACTACGTTCGGGGAGACACAGATACGCAGTATTTT
CASSYYVRGDTDTQYF
>TRBV12-3/TRBV12-4|NA|NA|TRBJ2-1
TGTGCCAGCAGTTTTCGAGGCGAGCAGTTCTTC
CASSFRGEQFF
>TRBV20-1|few|NA|TRBJ1-1
TGCAGTGCTAGCGCAGGGACTATTTCCCTGAACACTGAAGCTTTCTTT
CSASAGTISLNTEAFF
>TRBV12-3/TRBV12-4|NA|NA|TRBJ2-5
TGTGCCAGCAATCCAGGGGACACAAGGTTGGCCCAGTACTTC
CASNPGDTRLAQYF
>TRBV20-1|NA|NA|TRBJ1-1
TGCAGTGCTAGAGATGATTTAGGTCTAGGGCAGGGCCCTGAAGCTTTCTTT
CSARDDLGLGQGPEAFF
>TRBV4-1|many|NA|TRBJ2-7
TGCGCCAGCAGCCCGGGACACGGCTACGAGCAGTACTTC
CASSPGHGYEQYF
>TRBV20-1|NA|NA|TRBJ1-1
TGCAGTGCTAGAGGCGTGGACAGACAAAACACTGAAGCTTTCTTT
CSARGVDRQNTEAFF
>TRBV29-1|NA|TRBD2|TRBJ2-1
TGCAGCGTTGTTGGAAGAGCGGGAGATTACAATGAGCAGTTCTTC
CSVVGRAGDYNEQFF
>TRBV20-1|few|TRBD1|TRBJ2-7
TGCAGTGCAACGGGGACAGGGTTACACGAGCAGTACTTC
CSATGTGLHEQYF
>TRBV5-1|NA|NA|TRBJ1-4
TGCGCCAGCAGCTTAACCAATCCGGGAAAACTGTTTTTT
CASSLTNPGKLFF
>TRBV20-1|many|TRBD2|TRBJ2-3
TGCAGTGCTAGAGACCAAGCGGGAGGGGACACAGATACGCAGTATTTT
CSARDQAGGDTDTQYF
>TRBV15|few|TRBD1|TRBJ1-2
TGTGCCACCAGCAGAGATCGACAGGGCCTTAACTATGGCTACACCTTC
CATSRDRQGLNYGYTF
>TRBV5-1|NA|NA|TRBJ2-5
TGCGCCAGCAGCTCAGATTTCAGGTACCAAGAGACCCAGTACTTC
CASSSDFRYQETQYF
>TRBV30|NA|NA|TRBJ2-3
TGTGCCTGGAGTTGGTCTAGCAGTTCAGATACGCAGTATTTT
CAWSWSSSSDTQYF
>TRBV7-2|NA|TRBD1|TRBJ1-2
TGTGCCAGCCTCAGGGGGCCCTATGGCTACACCTTC
CASLRGPYGYTF
>TRBV15|NA|NA|TRBJ2-5
TGTGCCACCAGCACTAGCTTGGGGGGAGGAGAGACCCAGTACTTC
CATSTSLGGGETQYF
>TRBV7-2|few|TRBD1|TRBJ1-1
TGTGCCAGCAGCGAGGACAGGGGGCCCGGGGTGGACACTGAAGCTTTCTTT
CASSEDRGPGVDTEAFF
>TRBV29-1|NA|NA|TRBJ2-1
TGCAGCGTTGAAGATCGGCCTAAGAGCTCCTACAATGAGCAGTTCTTC
CSVEDRPKSSYNEQFF
>TRBV7-9|many|TRBD1|TRBJ1-5
TGTGCCAGCAGCCCAGGACAGGGCGGTCAGCCCCAGCATTTT
CASSPGQGGQPQHF
>TRBV5-6|NA|TRBD2|TRBJ2-5
TGTGCCAGCAGCTGGGGGACTAGCGGGACAGAGACCCAGTACTTC
CASSWGTSGTETQYF
>TRBV11-2|NA|NA|TRBJ2-7
TGTGCCAGCAGCTTCGGAGCGGGCTCCTACGAGCAGTACTTC
CASSFGAGSYEQYF
>TRBV19|NA|NA|TRBJ2-3
TGTGCCAGTAGCTTACTACTGGGTTTAGCAGATACGCAGTATTTT
CASSLLLGLADTQYF
>TRBV7-6|NA|NA|TRBJ2-7
TGTGCCAGCAGCTTATACCAGGGGCGCTCCTACGAGCAGTACTTC
CASSLYQGRSYEQYF
>TRBV7-9|few|NA|TRBJ2-1
TGTGCCAGCAGCCCTCCCGACCTCGGCGATGAGCAGTTCTTC
CASSPPDLGDEQFF
>TRBV15|NA|TRBD1|TRBJ2-5
TGTGCCACCAGCAGCCGGACAGGGGTAGGGGAGACCCAGTACTTC
CATSSRTGVGETQYF
>TRBV5-5|few|TRBD1|TRBJ2-1
TGTGCCACCCGACAGGGAATCGGCAATGAGCAGTTCTTC
CATRQGIGNEQFF
>TRBV7-9|NA|NA|TRBJ1-2
TGTGCCAGCAGCTTTTCCGGCGGTGGCTACACCTTC
CASSFSGGGYTF
>TRBV6-5|NA|NA|TRBJ1-2
TGTGCCACTTACGGGGTAGGGCAGGGCGGCTACACCTTC
CATYGVGQGGYTF